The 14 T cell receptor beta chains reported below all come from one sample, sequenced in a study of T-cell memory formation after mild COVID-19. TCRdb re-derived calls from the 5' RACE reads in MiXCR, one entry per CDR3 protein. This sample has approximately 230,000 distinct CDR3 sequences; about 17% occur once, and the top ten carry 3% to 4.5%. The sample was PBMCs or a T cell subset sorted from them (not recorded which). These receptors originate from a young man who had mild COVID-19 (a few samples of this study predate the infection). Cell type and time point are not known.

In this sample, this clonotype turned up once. CDR3 DNA sequence: TGTGCCAGCAGGCCAGGAACACCGGGGACAACCGGGGAGCTGTTTTTT. Amino acids: CASRPGTPGTTGELFF. This sequence joins TRBV5-4 and TRBJ2-2; D might be TRBD1 (6 bases). CDR1 and CDR2 (germline): SGHNT, YYREEE (reference sequence). The CDR3 is 16 amino acids. The ends were cut back, 5 bases at V and 5 bases at J, with 19 bases in the middle.

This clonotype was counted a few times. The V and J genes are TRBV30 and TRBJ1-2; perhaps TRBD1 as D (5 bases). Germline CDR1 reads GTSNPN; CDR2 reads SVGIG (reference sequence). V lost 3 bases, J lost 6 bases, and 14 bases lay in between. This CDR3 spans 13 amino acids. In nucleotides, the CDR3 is TGTGCCTGGAGAGTGCAGGGAAGCCATGGCTACACCTTC. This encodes CAWRVQGSHGYTF.

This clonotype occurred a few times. The CDR3 here is CASSWGDSETQYF. The CDR3 nucleotides read TGTGCCAGCAGTTGGGGGGACTCAGAGACCCAGTACTTC. The V and J genes are TRBV7-8 and TRBJ2-5; D may be TRBD2 (6 bases). V was cut by 6 bases and J by 4 bases, with 12 bases left in between. CDR3 length: 13 residues. Germline values: CDR1 SGHVS, CDR2 FQNEAQ.

DNA of the CDR3: TGTGCCTGGGACAGTTCCAATCAGCCCCAGCATTTT. This gives the protein CAWDSSNQPQHF. The chain has TRBV30 and TRBJ1-5, with a possible D match to TRBD1 (5 bases). Germline V gene sequence: CDR1 GTSNPN, CDR2 SVGIG (reference sequence). The CDR3 has 12 residues. Trimming left V 5 bases short and J 3 bases short, with 8 bases between.

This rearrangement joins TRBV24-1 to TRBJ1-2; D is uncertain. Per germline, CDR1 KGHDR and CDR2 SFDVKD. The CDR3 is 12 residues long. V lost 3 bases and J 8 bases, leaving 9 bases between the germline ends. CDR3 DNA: TGTGCCACCAGTGATCCGGCAAGAGGCTACACCTTC. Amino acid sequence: CATSDPARGYTF.

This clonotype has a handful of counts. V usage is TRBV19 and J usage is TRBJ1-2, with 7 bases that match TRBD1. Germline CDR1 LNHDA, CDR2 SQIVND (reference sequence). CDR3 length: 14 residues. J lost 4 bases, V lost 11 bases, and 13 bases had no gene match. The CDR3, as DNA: TGTGCCTGTCGGCCTTTGGGACAGACCTATGGCTACACCTTC. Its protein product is CACRPLGQTYGYTF. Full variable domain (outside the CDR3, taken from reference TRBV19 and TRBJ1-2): DGGITQSPKYLFRKEGQNVTLSCEQNLNHDAMYWYRQDPGQGLRLIYYSQIVNDFQKGDIAEGYSVSREKKESFPLTVTSAQKNPTAFYLCACRPLGQTYGYTFGSGTRLTVV.

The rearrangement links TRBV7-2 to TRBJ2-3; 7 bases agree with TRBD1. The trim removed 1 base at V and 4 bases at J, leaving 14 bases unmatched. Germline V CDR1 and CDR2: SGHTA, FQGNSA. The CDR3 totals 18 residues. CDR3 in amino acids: CASSLGPVRDSFPDTQYF. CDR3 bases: TGTGCCAGCAGCTTAGGTCCGGTCCGGGACAGCTTCCCAGATACGCAGTATTTT.

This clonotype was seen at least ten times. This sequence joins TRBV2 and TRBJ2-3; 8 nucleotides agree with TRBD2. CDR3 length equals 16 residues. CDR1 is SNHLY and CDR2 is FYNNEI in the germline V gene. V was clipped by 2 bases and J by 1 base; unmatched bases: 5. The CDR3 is CASSERAGGRTDTQYF. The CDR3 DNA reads TGTGCCAGCAGTGAACGGGCGGGGGGCCGCACAGATACGCAGTATTTT.

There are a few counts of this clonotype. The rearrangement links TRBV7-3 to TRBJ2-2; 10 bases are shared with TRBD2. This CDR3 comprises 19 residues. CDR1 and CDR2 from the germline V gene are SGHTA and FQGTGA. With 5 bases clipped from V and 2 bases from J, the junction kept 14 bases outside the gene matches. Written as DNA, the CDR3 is TGTGCCAGCAGCCAACCCCTACTAGCGGGGTCACCTAACACCGGGGAGCTGTTTTTT. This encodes CASSQPLLAGSPNTGELFF.

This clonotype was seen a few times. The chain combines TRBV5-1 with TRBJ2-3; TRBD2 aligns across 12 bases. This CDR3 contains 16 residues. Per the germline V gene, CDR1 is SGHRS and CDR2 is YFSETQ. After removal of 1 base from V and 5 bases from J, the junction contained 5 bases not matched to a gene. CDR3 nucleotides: TGCGCCAGCAGCTTGACTAGCGGGGGGCGTATAGATACGCAGTATTTT. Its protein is CASSLTSGGRIDTQYF.

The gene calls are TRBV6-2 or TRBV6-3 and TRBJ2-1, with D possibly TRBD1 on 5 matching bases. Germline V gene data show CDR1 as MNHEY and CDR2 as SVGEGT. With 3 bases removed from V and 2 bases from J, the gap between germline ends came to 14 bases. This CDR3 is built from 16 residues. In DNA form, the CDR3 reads TGTGCCAGCAGTTATAGTACAGGCGGCACCTACAATGAGCAGTTCTTC. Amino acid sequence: CASSYSTGGTYNEQFF.

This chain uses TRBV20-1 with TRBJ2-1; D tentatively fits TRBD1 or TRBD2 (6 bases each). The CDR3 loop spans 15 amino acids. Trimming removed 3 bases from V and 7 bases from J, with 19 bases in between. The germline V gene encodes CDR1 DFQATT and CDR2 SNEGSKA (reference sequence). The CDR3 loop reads CSASRGGRLVNEQFF. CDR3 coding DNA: TGCAGTGCTAGTCGAGGGGGGCGCTTAGTAAATGAGCAGTTCTTC.

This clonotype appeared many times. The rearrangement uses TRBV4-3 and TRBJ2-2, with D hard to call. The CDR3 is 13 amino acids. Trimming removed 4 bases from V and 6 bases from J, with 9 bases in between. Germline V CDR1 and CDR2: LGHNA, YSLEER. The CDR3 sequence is CASSPELSGELFF. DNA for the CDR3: TGCGCCAGCAGCCCGGAACTTTCCGGGGAGCTGTTTTTT.

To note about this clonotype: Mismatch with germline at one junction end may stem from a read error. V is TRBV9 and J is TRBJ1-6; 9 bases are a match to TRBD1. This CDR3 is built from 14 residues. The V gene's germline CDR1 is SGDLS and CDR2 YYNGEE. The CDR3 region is CASIVQGANSPLHF. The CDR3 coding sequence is TGTGCCAGCATCGTACAGGGGGCCAATTCACCCCTCCACTTT.